This T cell receptor (beta chain) is drawn from a study of blood T cell repertoires in COVID-19. Methods used by the authors: Reference gene primer amplification yielded estimated nucleated cell counts. Sequencing was performed with immunoSEQ multiplex PCR; in TCRdb, only in-frame clones are kept and a portion is missing. V and J calls and clone size follow that table, whereas D and trimming were derived from the DNA. The profile shows 250,000 to 300,000 clones, around 83% of them singletons. V was pared by 7 bases and J by 1 base, with 10 bases between. The germline V gene has CDR1 SNHLY and CDR2 FYNNEI. The CDR3 extends over 13 amino acids.

This clonotype was sampled from a woman aged 45-65 years who had been exposed to COVID-19. The material sequenced was PBMCs or T cells enriched from blood (not recorded which). The chain links TRBV2 to TRBJ1-1; TRBD1 might be the D (6 bases). CDR3 amino acids: CASTLTGNTEAFF. CDR3 DNA sequence: TGTGCCAGCACCTTGACAGGGAACACTGAAGCTTTCTTT.